Listed below are T cell receptor beta chains from one sample, sequenced in a study of cytomegalovirus exposure and HLA in healthy donors. The repertoire was sequenced with immunoSEQ multiplex PCR; TCRdb's copy has only in-frame clones and lacks some. The table records more than 150,000 clones, roughly 84% of them present only once. Sequencing was performed on PBMCs. These TCRs come from a boy under 18 in good health and CMV-seronegative. Each CDR3 is given with its conserved first and last residue.

v_gene | CDR3aa
TRBV27 | CASRRTGGFEAFF
TRBV30 | CAWSPTTRNEKLFF
TRBV2 | CASREGQGVGGYTF
TRBV4-3 | CASSQAPGQGNLNTEAFF
TRBV6-6 | CASSHWTGQIEGGYTF
TRBV27 | CASSPGVEQYF
TRBV30 | CAWSDRRRDTIYF
TRBV6-1 | CASSELGPYGYTF
TRBV5-4 | CASSPPRGGSYEQYF
TRBV19 | CASSGPGLGIGSYEQYF
TRBV7-2 | CASSPGQPNYGYTF
TRBV19 | CASSIWRGQGNQPQHF
TRBV4-3 | CASSQGLAHTDTQYF
TRBV5-4 | CASSPTPGQGKAEQYF
TRBV11-2 | CASSAAGTREQYF
TRBV30 | CAWSVLLSYQPQHF
TRBV2 | CASENRDSRTDTQYF
TRBV7-2 | CASSHGPGQGYEQFF
TRBV4-3 | CASSQDRSAAPNEQFF
TRBV30 | CAWSLAAVAADTQYF
TRBV25-1 | CASSELTTRADTQYF
TRBV25-1 | CASSARVEQFF
TRBV28 | CASSVRDMNYGYTF
TRBV14 | CASSSGSHPNNEQFF
TRBV5-1 | CASSWGDRGMYQETQYF
TRBV5-1 | CASSLVGLNYEQYF
TRBV7-8 | CASSLGPDRPNTGELFF
TRBV2 | CASSEGREVGEQYF
TRBV4-2 | CASSTGDRASGYGYTF
TRBV19 | CASRAGRGDTDTQYF
TRBV6-5 | CASRVAGGPETQYF
TRBV5-6 | CASSAGISYEQYF
TRBV29-1 | CSVEEWTGVGNGYTF
TRBV7-9 | CASSLAGGVTEAFF
TRBV7-4 | CASSPGQGPEQFF
TRBV27 | CASRWPSWGRYQETQYF
TRBV5-1 | CASSLVVGSGNEQFF
TRBV6-1 | CASSEWGQGTSGNTIYF
TRBV5-1 | CASSKGQGTTYEQYF
TRBV5-1 | CASSLTGFVSYEQYF
TRBV6-1 | CASSVGGGGGEKLFF
TRBV7-8 | CASSLVTWPYEQYF
TRBV15 | CATSRESGGNTEAFF
TRBV19 | CASSITPVRLPYEQYF
TRBV5-4 | CASSLDTSFQYF
TRBV27 | CASSRTGEDYEQYF
TRBV5-6 | CASSLAPTVNTEAFF
TRBV2 | CASRQGARGETQYF
TRBV11-2 | CASSLAGTGNTIYF
TRBV5-1 | CASSREIAGGETQYF
TRBV2 | CASRGLAGAGETQYF
TRBV4-3 | CASSQSRVVVKFF
TRBV9 | CASSVRTGENSPLHF
TRBV25-1 | CASSLGGYGYTF
TRBV6-1 | CASSEEGGANTEAFF
TRBV7-8 | CASSPGQGNPNPYEQYF
TRBV30 | CAWREEKLFF
TRBV5-1 | CASSFHVGDEQFF
TRBV5-1 | CARKGQKNSPLHF